The 32 T cell receptor beta chains given below trace back to one sample, sequenced in a study of T cell repertoires in cytomegalovirus infection. TCRdb passed the reads through MiXCR, listing each CDR3 protein once. The sample shows 400,000 to 600,000 distinct CDR3 sequences, under 55% of them seen only once. Antigens of these TCRs are unknown. Here the sequenced sample was cultured PBMCs, taken from culture after CMV antigen stimulation. Source of these receptors: a human donor in good health (CMV status not recorded). Some clones in this sample may be carry-over from other donors' samples.

The V gene is TRBV12-3 or TRBV12-4, the J gene TRBJ2-5; TRBD2 might be the D (6 bases). CDR3 length: 18 residues. Deletions cut 4 bases from V and 2 bases from J, with 23 bases between. The CDR3 loop reads CASSSPVWSLEGQETQYF. In nucleotides, the CDR3 is TGTGCCAGCAGTTCCCCTGTTTGGTCACTGGAGGGACAAGAGACCCAGTACTTC.

The V and J genes are TRBV6-2 or TRBV6-3 and TRBJ2-3, with 10 bases matching TRBD2. The CDR3 has 22 residues. The J segment lost 0 bases and the V segment lost 2 bases, leaving 20 bases of the junction unmatched. Per the germline V gene, CDR1 is MNHEY and CDR2 is SVGEGT. CDR3 in DNA: TGTGCCAGCAGTTACGGTGCTCGGGGGTATGGGACTAGCGCAACTAGCACAGATACGCAGTATTTT. Protein: CASSYGARGYGTSATSTDTQYF.

This clonotype was detected a few times. The chain employs TRBV11-2 and TRBJ2-2, with 8 nucleotides matching TRBD2. Unmatched junction bases numbered 8, after V lost 5 bases and J lost 3 bases. There are 16 residues in the CDR3. The germline V gene encodes CDR1 SGHAT and CDR2 FQNNGV. The CDR3 region is CASSADSGTYTGELFF. In DNA form, the CDR3 reads TGTGCCAGCAGCGCAGATAGCGGGACCTACACCGGGGAGCTGTTTTTT.

This chain uses TRBV19 with TRBJ2-3; 8 bases map to TRBD1. CDR1 is LNHDA, CDR2 SQIVND, per germline (reference sequence). This CDR3 has 14 residues. V trimming: 2 bases; J trimming: 4 bases; junction bases outside the gene matches: 2. The CDR3 reads CASSIIQGADTQYF. CDR3 DNA sequence: TGTGCCAGTAGTATAATACAGGGGGCAGATACGCAGTATTTT.

A few counts support this clonotype. The V gene is TRBV6-6, the J gene TRBJ2-1; D uncertain. The CDR3 length is 15 residues. CDR1 MNHNY and CDR2 SVGAGI come from the germline V gene (reference sequence). Trimming cost V 0 bases and J 4 bases, with 10 bases left between them. CDR3 DNA: TGTGCCAGCAGTTACTCGAAGTCTATATACAATGAGCAGTTCTTC. This sequence encodes CASSYSKSIYNEQFF.

The chain carries TRBV2 and TRBJ2-3, with TRBD1 identical over 11 bases. The CDR3 has 15 amino acids. The V gene end was trimmed by 6 bases and the J gene end by 1 base; junction bases not matched to a gene: 3. Germline CDR1 and CDR2: SNHLY and FYNNEI. In nucleotides, the CDR3 is TGTGCCAGCAGAACGGGACAGGGGGGCACAGATACGCAGTATTTT. This encodes CASRTGQGGTDTQYF.

The chain is built from TRBV12-3 or TRBV12-4 and TRBJ2-1; TRBD2 agrees at 7 bases. The CDR3 loop spans 15 amino acids. The junction had 20 bases not matched to a gene; V was cut back by 7 bases and J by 14 bases. CDR3 sequence (DNA): TGTGCCAGCACCAGCTTGGGAGGGGCCAACACACCCAAGTTCTTC. Translation: CASTSLGGANTPKFF.

This chain links TRBV24-1 with TRBJ2-3; TRBD1 matches 8 bases. Germline loops: CDR1 KGHDR, CDR2 SFDVKD. CDR3 length: 17 residues. The V gene end was trimmed by 2 bases and the J gene end by 3 bases; junction bases not matched to a gene: 9. The CDR3 DNA reads TGTGCCACCAGTGATTCAGGACAGGGCCTTAAGACAGATACGCAGTATTTT. Translating it yields CATSDSGQGLKTDTQYF.

The chain combines TRBV7-6 with TRBJ2-2; TRBD1 is a possible D gene (5 bases). The CDR3 length is 14 residues. Germline V CDR1 and CDR2: SGHVS, FNYEAQ. Trimming shortened V by 7 bases and J by 0 bases, and 9 bases separated the two germline ends. CDR3 amino acids: CASTMDTNTGELFF. The CDR3 DNA follows: TGTGCCAGCACCATGGACACGAACACCGGGGAGCTGTTTTTT.

The chain is built from TRBV7-2 and TRBJ2-5, with D tentatively TRBD1 or TRBD2 (5 bases each). Germline CDR1 is SGHTA and CDR2 is FQGNSA. V dropped 0 bases and J dropped 5 bases, with 10 bases sitting between them. The CDR3 contains 14 residues. Here the CDR3 reads CASSLAGWGETQYF. DNA for the CDR3: TGTGCCAGCAGCTTAGCGGGTTGGGGGGAGACCCAGTACTTC.

CDR3 loop: CASSRQAENEQFF. DNA for the CDR3: TGCGCCAGCAGCCGACAAGCGGAAAATGAGCAGTTCTTC. This rearrangement joins TRBV4-1 to TRBJ2-1, with D maybe TRBD2 (5 bases). Trimming pared 4 bases from V and 7 bases from J, leaving 11 bases between. Germline CDR1 reads MGHRA; CDR2 reads YSYEKL. CDR3 length: 13 residues.

The chain employs TRBV7-2 and TRBJ2-1, with 7 bases lining up with TRBD2. With V trimmed by 5 bases and J by 5 bases, 12 bases remained unmatched. The CDR3 length is 16 residues. Germline V gene data show CDR1 as SGHTA and CDR2 as FQGNSA. The CDR3 coding sequence is TGTGCCAGCAGCCCAATTTCAGCGGGACCAAACAATGAGCAGTTCTTC. It yields the protein CASSPISAGPNNEQFF.

J is TRBJ2-7 and V is TRBV7-9; TRBD1 might be the D (6 bases). This CDR3 has 14 residues. Germline CDR1 reads SEHNR; CDR2 reads FQNEAQ (reference sequence). Trimming took off 4 bases at V and 0 bases at J, with 10 bases between the two ends. CDR3 sequence (DNA): TGTGCCAGCAGCTCCCAGGGGAGCTCCTACGAGCAGTACTTC. Its translation: CASSSQGSSYEQYF.

This clonotype was seen many times. V usage is TRBV7-2 and J usage is TRBJ2-2; 10 nucleotides line up with TRBD2. This CDR3 spans 17 amino acids. Germline CDR1 is SGHTA and CDR2 is FQGNSA. J was trimmed by 5 bases and V by 1 base; bases with no gene match: 7. The CDR3 DNA is TGTGCCAGCAGCTTAGTTCCTAGCGGGAGTTGGACCGGGGAGCTGTTTTTT. It translates to CASSLVPSGSWTGELFF.

This chain links TRBV2 with TRBJ1-4; TRBD1 agrees at 9 bases. The CDR3 totals 14 residues. CDR1 is SNHLY, CDR2 FYNNEI, per germline. With V trimmed by 6 bases and J by 8 bases, 7 bases remained unmatched. The CDR3 nucleotides are TGTGCCAGCAGACCGGGACAGGGATCGGAAAAACTGTTTTTT. This sequence encodes CASRPGQGSEKLFF.

The V and J genes are TRBV5-1 and TRBJ2-7; TRBD1 agrees at 9 bases. Germline values: CDR1 SGHRS, CDR2 YFSETQ. Trimming took 4 bases from V and 2 from J; bases not matched to a gene: 7. The CDR3 extends over 15 amino acids. The CDR3 DNA is TGCGCCAGCAGCGACTACAGGGGGCAGCCCTACGAGCAGTACTTC. This sequence encodes CASSDYRGQPYEQYF.

This chain uses TRBV27 with TRBJ1-1; no reliable D call. CDR1 MNHEY and CDR2 SMNVEV come from the germline V gene (reference sequence). The CDR3 runs 13 residues. The V and J ends lost 6 bases and 6 bases respectively, with 14 bases between them. The CDR3 nucleotides read TGTGCCAGCAGCCATAGCCGGACCGCTGAAGCTTTCTTT. This encodes CASSHSRTAEAFF.

The chain couples TRBV28 to TRBJ1-6; D may be TRBD1 (6 bases). The germline gives CDR1 MDHEN, CDR2 SYDVKM. This CDR3 contains 15 residues. Trimming removed 6 bases from V and 8 bases from J, with 17 bases in between. CDR3 DNA sequence: TGTGCCAGCAGGCCCGGGGGGCGCCGGGATTCACCCCTCCACTTT. This gives the protein CASRPGGRRDSPLHF. The full variable domain, in which reference TRBV28 and TRBJ1-6 provide the parts outside the CDR3, is DVKVTQSSRYLVKRTGEKVFLECVQDMDHENMFWYRQDPGLGLRLIYFSYDVKMKEKGDIPEGYSVSREKKERFSLILESASTNQTSMYLCASRPGGRRDSPLHFGNGTRLTVT.

A few counts support this clonotype. CDR3 sequence: CASSSARALNEKLFF. CDR3 nucleotides: TGTGCCAGCAGCTCAGCCCGGGCCCTCAATGAAAAACTGTTTTTT. V is TRBV7-8 and J is TRBJ1-4; no clear D gene. The CDR3 sequence is 15 residues long. Trimming cost V 4 bases and J 5 bases, with 14 bases left between them. Germline values: CDR1 SGHVS, CDR2 FQNEAQ.

The genes are TRBV11-3 and TRBJ2-5; D possibly matches TRBD1 or TRBD2 (5 bases each). The V end was cut by 5 bases, the J end by 0 bases, with 10 bases between. The CDR3 length is 14 residues. Germline assignment: CDR1 SGHNT and CDR2 YENEEA. CDR3 bases: TGTGCCAGCAGCAAGGGACGGAACCAAGAGACCCAGTACTTC. Translated, it gives CASSKGRNQETQYF. Combining the CDR3 with reference TRBV11-3 and TRBJ2-5 gives the whole variable domain EAGVVQSPRYKIIEKKQPVAFWCNPISGHNTLYWYLQNLGQGPELLIRYENEEAVDDSQLPKDRFSAERLKGVDSTLKIQPAELGDSAVYLCASSKGRNQETQYFGPGTRLLVL.

This clonotype showed up many times. The gene calls are TRBV11-1 and TRBJ2-7, with 15 bases fitting TRBD2. J was trimmed by 1 base and V by 5 bases; bases with no gene match: 27. The length of the CDR3 is 24 residues. CDR1 and CDR2 from the germline V gene are SGHAT and FQDESV (reference sequence). CDR3 DNA sequence: TGTGCCAGCAGCCCGTCGGTTTCCCCTTTCCTCGGGACTAGCGGGAGGACCAGATCCTACGAGCAGTACTTC. This sequence encodes CASSPSVSPFLGTSGRTRSYEQYF.

V and J are TRBV7-2 and TRBJ2-5; the match to TRBD2 covers 11 bases. Germline V gene sequence: CDR1 SGHTA, CDR2 FQGNSA. The V segment lost 3 bases and the J segment 5 bases; nucleotides outside the gene matches: 2. The CDR3 runs to 14 residues. This CDR3 reads CASSFSSGRETQYF. CDR3 in DNA: TGTGCCAGCAGCTTCTCTAGCGGGAGGGAGACCCAGTACTTC.

The chain combines TRBV5-4 with TRBJ2-2; maybe TRBD1 (6 bases). CDR3 size: 14 residues. Trimming took 0 bases from V and 7 from J, leaving 10 bases between them. CDR1 SGHNT and CDR2 YYREEE come from the germline V gene (reference sequence). The CDR3 nucleotides are TGTGCCAGCAGCTTGGTAGGGGGTGACGGGGAGCTGTTTTTT. This sequence encodes CASSLVGGDGELFF.

The chain recombines TRBV4-3 with TRBJ2-7; 7 nucleotides line up with TRBD2. The germline CDR1 and CDR2 sequences are LGHNA and YSLEER. V shed 0 bases, J shed 6 bases, and the junction held 2 bases outside the gene matches. The CDR3 is 13 amino acids. The CDR3: CASSQESGVEQYF. The CDR3 DNA reads as TGCGCCAGCAGCCAAGAAAGCGGGGTCGAGCAGTACTTC.

V usage is TRBV6-6 and J usage is TRBJ2-7, with D hard to call. CDR3 size: 13 residues. CDR1 and CDR2 (germline): MNHNY, SVGAGI (reference sequence). V lost 5 bases, J lost 3 bases, and 11 bases lay in between. CDR3 nucleotide sequence: TGTGCCAGCAGTCGCCTGAACAGCTACGAGCAGTACTTC. It translates to CASSRLNSYEQYF.

This clonotype was seen repeatedly, ten times or more. V usage is TRBV28 and J usage is TRBJ2-3; D is perhaps TRBD2 (5 bases). V was trimmed by 4 bases and J by 3 bases, leaving 14 bases between them. The CDR3 sequence is 15 residues long. The germline V gene encodes CDR1 MDHEN and CDR2 SYDVKM. This CDR3 is CASSSPPDLTDTQYF. DNA for the CDR3: TGTGCCAGCAGTTCACCCCCGGACTTAACAGATACGCAGTATTTT.

This clonotype was seen only a few times. The CDR3 reads CASSPRWGSEQYF. CDR3 DNA: TGTGCCAGCAGCCCTCGTTGGGGGTCTGAGCAGTACTTC. This sequence joins TRBV7-2 and TRBJ2-7, with D possibly called TRBD1 or TRBD2 (5 bases each). V was trimmed by 5 bases and J by 7 bases, leaving 15 bases between them. CDR1 is SGHTA and CDR2 is FQGNSA in the germline V gene. This CDR3 region has 13 residues.

The rearrangement joins TRBV7-2 to TRBJ1-3; TRBD1 aligns across 8 bases. The CDR3 spans 15 residues. The junction had 4 bases not matched to a gene; V was cut back by 6 bases and J by 0 bases. Germline CDR1 reads SGHTA; CDR2 reads FQGNSA. CDR3 protein: CASSLQGVSGNTIYF. CDR3 DNA sequence: TGTGCCAGCAGTTTACAGGGGGTCTCTGGAAACACCATATATTTT.

CDR3 bases: TGTGCCACCTTAGACACGGTCGGAGATACGCAGTATTTT. Translation gives CATLDTVGDTQYF. This rearrangement joins TRBV6-2 or TRBV6-3 to TRBJ2-3; no clear D. The V end was cut by 10 bases, the J end by 5 bases, with 16 bases between. CDR3 size: 13 residues. Germline CDR1 is MNHEY and CDR2 is SVGEGT.

The genes are TRBV12-3 or TRBV12-4 and TRBJ1-1; D is ambiguous. CDR3 length equals 13 residues. The V gene lost 5 bases and the J gene lost 5 bases, with 12 bases spanning the gap. The CDR3 here is CASSHNIVTEAFF. The DNA of the CDR3 is TGTGCCAGCAGTCATAACATCGTGACTGAAGCTTTCTTT.

This clonotype was seen just once. The rearrangement joins TRBV7-8 to TRBJ2-1; either TRBD1 or TRBD2 may supply D (5 bases each). The CDR3 has 14 amino acids. Germline CDR1 reads SGHVS; CDR2 reads FQNEAQ. The V end was cut by 3 bases, the J end by 10 bases, with 16 bases between. CDR3 bases: TGTGCCAGCAGCTTCCGGGACCCGGGCGGCGAGCAGTTCTTC. Encoded protein: CASSFRDPGGEQFF.

The V gene is TRBV2, the J gene TRBJ2-1; a weak D match, TRBD1 (6 bases). The CDR3 spans 14 residues. Germline assignment: CDR1 SNHLY and CDR2 FYNNEI. The ends were cut back, 7 bases at V and 4 bases at J, with 14 bases in the middle. CDR3 sequence reads: CASKAGTPYNEQFF. The CDR3, as DNA: TGTGCCAGCAAAGCCGGGACACCATACAATGAGCAGTTCTTC.